These 2 T cell receptor beta chains were all obtained from the same sample, sequenced in a study of cytomegalovirus exposure and HLA in healthy donors. The PCR ran on 60 Vbeta and 13 Jbeta primers. The method was immunoSEQ multiplex PCR; TCRdb's version includes in-frame clones alone and lacks a portion of them. The sample lists 150,000 to 200,000 clones; about 77% were seen once. The sequenced material came from PBMCs. These receptors came from a woman in her thirties or forties in good health and CMV-seropositive.

CDR3 bases: TGTGCCAGCAGCTCCTCGAACTATGGCTACACCTTC. Encoded protein: CASSSSNYGYTF. The gene calls are TRBV7-9 and TRBJ1-2, with unresolved D. The CDR3 runs 12 residues. Trimming cost V 4 bases and J 2 bases, with 5 bases left between them. CDR1 and CDR2 (germline): SEHNR, FQNEAQ (reference sequence).

The chain couples TRBV6-7 to TRBJ2-2; 7 nucleotides line up with TRBD2. TRBV6-7 belongs to the ORF category, with a function that is uncertain. Trimming cost V 5 bases and J 5 bases; bases outside gene matches: 8. The CDR3 contains 15 residues. The CDR3 region has the DNA TGTGCCAGCAGTAGCCGGGGGGTATGTACCGGGGAGCTGTTTTTT. Translation: CASSSRGVCTGELFF.